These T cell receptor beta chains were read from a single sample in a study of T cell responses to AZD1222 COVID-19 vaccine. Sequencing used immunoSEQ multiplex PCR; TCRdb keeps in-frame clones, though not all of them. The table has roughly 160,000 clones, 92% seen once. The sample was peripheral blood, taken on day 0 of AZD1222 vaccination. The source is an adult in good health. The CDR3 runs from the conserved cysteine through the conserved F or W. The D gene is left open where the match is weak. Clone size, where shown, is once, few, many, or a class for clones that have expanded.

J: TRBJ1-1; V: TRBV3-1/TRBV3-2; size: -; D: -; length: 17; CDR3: CASSQVPWGERGTEAFF; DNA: TGTGCCAGCAGCCAAGTCCCTTGGGGCGAGAGGGGCACTGAAGCTTTCTTT
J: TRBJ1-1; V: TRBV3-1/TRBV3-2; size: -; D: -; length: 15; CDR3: CASSQDGTGSPEAFF; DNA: TGTGCCAGCAGCCAAGATGGCACAGGGAGCCCTGAAGCTTTCTTT
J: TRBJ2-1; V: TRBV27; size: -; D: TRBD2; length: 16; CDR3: CASSLSFSGGADEQFF; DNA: TGTGCCAGCAGTTTATCCTTTAGCGGGGGGGCTGATGAGCAGTTCTTC
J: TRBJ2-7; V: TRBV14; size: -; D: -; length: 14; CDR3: CASSLLASSYEQYF; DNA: TGTGCCAGCAGCCTCCTAGCGTCATCCTACGAGCAGTACTTC
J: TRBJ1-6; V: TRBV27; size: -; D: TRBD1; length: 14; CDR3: CASRRGQGDSPLHF; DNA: TGTGCCAGCCGACGTGGACAGGGGGACTCACCCCTCCACTTT
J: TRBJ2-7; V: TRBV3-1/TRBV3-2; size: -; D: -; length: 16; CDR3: CASSQYGWGGSYEQYF; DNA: TGTGCCAGCAGCCAATACGGGTGGGGTGGCTCCTACGAGCAGTACTTC
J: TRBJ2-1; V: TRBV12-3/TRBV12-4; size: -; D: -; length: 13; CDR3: CASSLWIRDEQFF; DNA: TGTGCCAGCAGTTTATGGATACGGGATGAGCAGTTCTTC
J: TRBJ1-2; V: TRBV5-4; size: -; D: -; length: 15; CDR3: CASSRWQFGGNGYTF; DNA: TGTGCCAGCAGCAGGTGGCAGTTCGGAGGTAATGGCTACACCTTC
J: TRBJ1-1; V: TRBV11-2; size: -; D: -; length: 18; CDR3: CASSLEGFRAGSGSEAFF; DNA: TGTGCCAGCAGCTTAGAAGGGTTCCGGGCGGGGTCGGGCTCTGAAGCTTTCTTT
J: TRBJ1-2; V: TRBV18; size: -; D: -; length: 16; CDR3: CASSPQSGRGIYGYTF; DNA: TGTGCCAGCTCACCACAGTCAGGGAGAGGGATCTATGGCTACACCTTC
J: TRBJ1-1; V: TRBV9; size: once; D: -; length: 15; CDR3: CASSVGATRNTEAFF; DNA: TGTGCCAGCAGCGTAGGGGCGACACGGAACACTGAAGCTTTCTTT
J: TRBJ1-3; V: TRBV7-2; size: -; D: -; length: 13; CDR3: CASSLTGLNTIYF; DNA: TGTGCCAGCAGCTTAACCGGTTTGAACACCATATATTTT
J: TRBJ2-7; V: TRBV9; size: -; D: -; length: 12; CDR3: CASSVDGGEQYF; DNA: TGTGCCAGCAGCGTAGATGGAGGCGAGCAGTACTTC
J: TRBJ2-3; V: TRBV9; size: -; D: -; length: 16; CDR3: CASSVSIQGGTDTQYF; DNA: TGTGCCAGCAGCGTGAGCATACAGGGTGGCACAGATACGCAGTATTTT
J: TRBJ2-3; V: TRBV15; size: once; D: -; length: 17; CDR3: CATSRDPAGTGTDTQYF; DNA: TGTGCCACCAGCAGAGATCCGGCAGGGACGGGCACAGATACGCAGTATTTT
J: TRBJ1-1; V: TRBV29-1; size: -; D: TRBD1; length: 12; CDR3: CSVDRDWTEAFF; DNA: TGCAGCGTAGACAGGGATTGGACTGAAGCTTTCTTT
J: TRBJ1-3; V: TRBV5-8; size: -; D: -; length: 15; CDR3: CASSLGQGAGNTIYF; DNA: TGTGCCAGCAGCTTGGGGCAGGGAGCTGGAAACACCATATATTTT
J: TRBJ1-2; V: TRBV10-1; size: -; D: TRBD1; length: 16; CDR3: CASSPGQGASFYGYTF; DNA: TGCGCCAGCAGTCCCGGACAGGGAGCGTCCTTCTATGGCTACACCTTC
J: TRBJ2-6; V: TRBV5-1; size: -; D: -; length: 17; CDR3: CASSLSHTGWAANVLTF; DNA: TGCGCCAGCAGCTTGTCGCATACAGGGTGGGCGGCCAACGTCCTGACTTTC
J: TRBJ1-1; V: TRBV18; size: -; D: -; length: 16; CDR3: CASSPISVRTNTEAFF; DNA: TGTGCCAGCTCACCAATATCCGTGCGGACGAACACTGAAGCTTTCTTT
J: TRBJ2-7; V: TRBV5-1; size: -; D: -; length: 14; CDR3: CASSLGLELYEQYF; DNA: TGCGCCAGCAGCTTGGGCCTGGAGCTCTACGAGCAGTACTTC
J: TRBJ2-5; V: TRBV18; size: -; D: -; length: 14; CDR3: CASSRGIGQETQYF; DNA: TGTGCCAGCTCACGGGGTATAGGCCAAGAGACCCAGTACTTC
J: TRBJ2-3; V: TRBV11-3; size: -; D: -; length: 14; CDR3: CASSSTGAADTQYF; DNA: TGTGCCAGCAGCTCAACCGGAGCGGCAGATACGCAGTATTTT
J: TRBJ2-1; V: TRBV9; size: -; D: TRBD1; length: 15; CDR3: CASSYRDRGYNEQFF; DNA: TGTGCCAGCAGCTACCGGGACAGGGGGTACAATGAGCAGTTCTTC
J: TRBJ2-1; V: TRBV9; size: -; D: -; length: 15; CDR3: CASSSGLATYNEQFF; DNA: TGTGCCAGCAGCTCTGGATTGGCGACATACAATGAGCAGTTCTTC
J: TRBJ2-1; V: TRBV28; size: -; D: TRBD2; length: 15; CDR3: CASRKVLAGVNEQFF; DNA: TGTGCCAGCAGAAAGGTTCTAGCGGGGGTTAATGAGCAGTTCTTC
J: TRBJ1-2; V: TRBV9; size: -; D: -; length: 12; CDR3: CASSRTAYGYTF; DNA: TGTGCCAGCAGCCGGACGGCCTATGGCTACACCTTC
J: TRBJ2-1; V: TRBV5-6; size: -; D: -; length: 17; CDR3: CASSLEARRVPYNEQFF; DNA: TGTGCCAGCAGCTTGGAAGCTAGGAGGGTCCCCTACAATGAGCAGTTCTTC
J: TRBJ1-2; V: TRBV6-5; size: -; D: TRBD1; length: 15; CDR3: CASRGTGKPNYGYTF; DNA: TGTGCCAGCAGGGGGACAGGGAAACCTAACTATGGCTACACCTTC
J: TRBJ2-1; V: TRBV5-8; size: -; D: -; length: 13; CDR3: CASSLAPGNEQFF; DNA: TGTGCCAGCAGCTTGGCCCCAGGCAATGAGCAGTTCTTC
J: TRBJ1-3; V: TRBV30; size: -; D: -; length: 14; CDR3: CAWKPTGSGNTIYF; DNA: TGTGCCTGGAAACCTACAGGGTCTGGAAACACCATATATTTT
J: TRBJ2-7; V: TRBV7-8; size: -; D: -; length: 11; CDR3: CASSLSYEQYF; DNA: TGTGCCAGCAGCTTATCATACGAGCAGTACTTC
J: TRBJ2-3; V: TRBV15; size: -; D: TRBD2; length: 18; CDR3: CATSRDRASGRRADTQYF; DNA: TGTGCCACCAGCAGAGATAGGGCTAGCGGGAGGAGGGCAGATACGCAGTATTTT
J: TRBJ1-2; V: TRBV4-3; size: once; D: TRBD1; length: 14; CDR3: CASSRTRGAQGYTF; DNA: TGCGCCAGCAGCCGGACCAGGGGGGCTCAGGGCTACACCTTC
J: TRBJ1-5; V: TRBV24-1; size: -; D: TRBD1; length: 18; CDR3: CATIRDRAPFYSNQPQHF; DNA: TGTGCCACCATAAGGGACAGGGCCCCATTTTATAGCAATCAGCCCCAGCATTTT
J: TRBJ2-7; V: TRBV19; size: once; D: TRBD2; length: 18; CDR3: CASSIRQGAGGPSDEQYF; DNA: TGTGCCAGTAGTATCAGGCAGGGCGCGGGAGGGCCTAGCGACGAGCAGTACTTC
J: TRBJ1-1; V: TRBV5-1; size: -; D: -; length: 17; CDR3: CASSLGPQEGLNTEAFF; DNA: TGCGCCAGCAGCTTGGGCCCTCAGGAGGGACTGAACACTGAAGCTTTCTTT
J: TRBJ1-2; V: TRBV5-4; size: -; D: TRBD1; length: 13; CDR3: CASSPDRGYGYTF; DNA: TGTGCCAGCAGCCCCGACAGGGGATATGGCTACACCTTC
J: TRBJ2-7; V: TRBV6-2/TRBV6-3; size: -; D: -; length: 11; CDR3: CASSQSGEQYF; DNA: TGTGCCAGCAGTCAATCGGGGGAGCAGTACTTC
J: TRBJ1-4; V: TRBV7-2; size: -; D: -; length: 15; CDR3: CASSLRLTTNEKLFF; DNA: TGTGCCAGCAGCTTACGACTCACAACTAATGAAAAACTGTTTTTT
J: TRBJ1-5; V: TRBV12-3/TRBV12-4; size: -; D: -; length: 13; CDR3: CASRSGLRQPQHF; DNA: TGTGCCAGCAGATCAGGGTTGCGGCAGCCCCAGCATTTT